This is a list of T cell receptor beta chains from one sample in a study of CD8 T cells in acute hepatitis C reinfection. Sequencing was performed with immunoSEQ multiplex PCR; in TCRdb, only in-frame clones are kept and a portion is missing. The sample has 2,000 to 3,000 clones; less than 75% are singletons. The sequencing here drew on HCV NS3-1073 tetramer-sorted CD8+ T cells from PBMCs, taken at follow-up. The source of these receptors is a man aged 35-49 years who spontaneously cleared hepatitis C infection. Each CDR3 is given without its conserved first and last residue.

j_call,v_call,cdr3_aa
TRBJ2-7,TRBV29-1,SVETVGTSGRYEQY
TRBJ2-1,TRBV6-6,ASSWTGGEYNEQF
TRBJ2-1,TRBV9,ASSVVGSEQF
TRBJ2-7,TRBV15,ATSPLAGEEQY
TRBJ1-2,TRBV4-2,ASSQDTGFST
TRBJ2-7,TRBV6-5,ASSSGWQY
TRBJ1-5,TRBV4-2,ASSQELGGNQPQH
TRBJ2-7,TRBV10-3,AISESGGSYEQY
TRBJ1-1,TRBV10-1,ASSEAGTNTEAF
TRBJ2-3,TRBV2,ASSGWVTDTQY